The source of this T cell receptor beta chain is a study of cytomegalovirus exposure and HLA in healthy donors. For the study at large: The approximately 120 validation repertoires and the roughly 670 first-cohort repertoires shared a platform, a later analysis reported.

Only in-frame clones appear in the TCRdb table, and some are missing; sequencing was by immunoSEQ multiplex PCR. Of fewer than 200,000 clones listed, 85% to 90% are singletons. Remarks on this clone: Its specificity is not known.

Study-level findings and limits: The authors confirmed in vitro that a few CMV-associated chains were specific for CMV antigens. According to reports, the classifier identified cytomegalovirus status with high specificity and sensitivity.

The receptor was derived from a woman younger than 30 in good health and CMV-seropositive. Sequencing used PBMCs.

CDR3 amino acids: CASSFGGTSGVYEQYF. In DNA, the CDR3 is TGTGCCAGCAGCTTTGGGGGGACTAGCGGGGTCTACGAGCAGTACTTC. The gene calls are TRBV11-2 and TRBJ2-7; 13 nucleotides match TRBD2. CDR3 size: 16 residues. With 3 bases clipped from V and 3 bases from J, the junction kept 5 bases outside the gene matches. CDR1 and CDR2 (germline): SGHAT, FQNNGV.